Here is one T cell receptor beta chain with its context. This specimen belongs to a study of blood T cell repertoires in COVID-19. Study in general: The origin of the acute and convalescent COVID-19 samples was the United States, Italy and Spain. Sources were T cells, B-cell-depleted T cells, or PBMCs; the material itself was cDNA or gDNA.

Per the original data handling: Reference gene primers were amplified, and this amplification served to estimate nucleated cell counts. Using immunoSEQ multiplex PCR, the repertoire was profiled, and TCRdb retains in-frame clones only, with some absent. Clone size and the V and J calls come from that table; the DNA yielded D and trimming. The sample contains about 270,000 clones, approximately 86% of which appear only once. Looked up from germline, CDR1 is SGDLS and CDR2 is YYNGEE. The CDR3 has 13 residues. The V gene lost 4 bases and the J gene lost 4 bases, with 12 bases spanning the gap. The sequenced sample consisted of peripheral blood. This clonotype was obtained from a man aged 35 to 55 with active or convalescent COVID-19. This chain connects TRBV9 to TRBJ2-7, with a tentative D call TRBD1 (5 bases). CDR3 nucleotide sequence: TGTGCCAGCAGCACAGGATCAATTTACGAGCAGTACTTC. Residues: CASSTGSIYEQYF.